A single sample gave rise to the 6 T cell receptor beta chains below, sequenced in a study of T cell responses to AZD1222 COVID-19 vaccine. TCRdb keeps only in-frame clones here, not all; method: immunoSEQ multiplex PCR. The data show approximately 180,000 clones, more than 70% seen once. Sequenced here: peripheral blood, sampled 28 days after the second AZD1222 dose. These TCRs come from an adult who received the AZD1222 COVID-19 vaccine.

The V and J genes are TRBV19 and TRBJ2-3; the D is unclear. The CDR3 runs to 14 residues. Per the germline V gene, CDR1 is LNHDA and CDR2 is SQIVND (reference sequence). V lost 1 base and J 1 base, leaving 6 bases between the germline ends. The CDR3 region has the DNA TGTGCCAGTAGTATAGTACCTGGCACAGATACGCAGTATTTT. Protein sequence: CASSIVPGTDTQYF.

V is TRBV6-6 and J is TRBJ1-1; D is unresolved. V gave up 8 bases and J gave up 7 bases, with 11 bases separating them. CDR1 and CDR2 from the germline V gene are MNHNY and SVGAGI (reference sequence). This CDR3 contains 11 residues. In nucleotides, the CDR3 is TGTGCCAGCTTGCTATTCCATGAAGCTTTCTTT. This sequence encodes CASLLFHEAFF.

The chain recombines TRBV28 with TRBJ1-2, with TRBD1 matching 7 bases. This CDR3 has 13 amino acids. Trimming cost V 3 bases and J 5 bases; bases outside gene matches: 3. CDR1 MDHEN and CDR2 SYDVKM come from the germline V gene. The CDR3 reads CASSFPGGYGYTF. The CDR3 DNA is TGTGCCAGCAGTTTCCCAGGGGGATATGGCTACACCTTC.

This clone was detected a few times. This chain's CDR3 is CASSDGHTEAFF. CDR3 nucleotide sequence: TGTGCCAGCAGTGACGGCCACACTGAAGCTTTCTTT. The V gene is TRBV6-1, the J gene TRBJ1-1, with D unclear. The germline V gene has CDR1 MNHNS and CDR2 SASEGT. Trimming stripped 3 bases from V and 3 bases from J, with 5 bases between. The CDR3 length is 12 residues.

The V gene is TRBV5-1, the J gene TRBJ2-1; a possible D gene is TRBD2 (6 bases). CDR1 and CDR2 (germline): SGHRS, YFSETQ. Trimming shortened V by 4 bases and J by 7 bases, and 12 bases separated the two germline ends. CDR3 length equals 13 residues. The CDR3 reads CASSNRLVNEQFF. DNA of the CDR3: TGCGCCAGCAGCAACCGACTAGTGAATGAGCAGTTCTTC.

This rearrangement joins TRBV7-6 to TRBJ2-3; the match to TRBD2 covers 9 bases. The CDR3 consists of 17 residues. Germline V gene lookup returns CDR1 SGHVS and CDR2 FNYEAQ. V trimming: 2 bases; J trimming: 0 bases; junction bases outside the gene matches: 6. The CDR3 reads CASSLLAGASSTDTQYF. The CDR3 DNA reads as TGTGCCAGCAGCTTATTAGCGGGAGCCTCTAGCACAGATACGCAGTATTTT.